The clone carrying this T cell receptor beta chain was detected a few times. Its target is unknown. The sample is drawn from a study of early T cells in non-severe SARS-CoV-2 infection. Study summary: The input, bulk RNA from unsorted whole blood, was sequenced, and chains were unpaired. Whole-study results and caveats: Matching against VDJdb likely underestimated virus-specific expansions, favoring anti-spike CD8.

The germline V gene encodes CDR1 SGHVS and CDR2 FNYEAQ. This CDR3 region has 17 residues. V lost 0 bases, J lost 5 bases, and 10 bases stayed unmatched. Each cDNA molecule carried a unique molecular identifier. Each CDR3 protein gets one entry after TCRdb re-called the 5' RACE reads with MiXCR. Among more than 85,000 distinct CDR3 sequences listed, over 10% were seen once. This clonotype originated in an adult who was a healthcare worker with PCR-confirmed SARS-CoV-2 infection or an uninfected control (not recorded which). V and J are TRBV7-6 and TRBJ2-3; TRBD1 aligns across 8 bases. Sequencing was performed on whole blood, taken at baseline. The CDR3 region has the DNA TGTGCCAGCAGCTTAGCTACCCGGACAGGGACGGGAGATACGCAGTATTTT. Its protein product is CASSLATRTGTGDTQYF.